Shown below are 7 T cell receptor beta chains from a single sample sequenced in a study of relationships among human T cell subsets. TCR alpha and beta CDR3s were amplified from mRNA by semiquantitative ARM-PCR. Tagged nested gene-specific primers were used first, then communal superprimers amplified exponentially. One entry per CDR3 protein results from TCRdb running MiXCR on the multiplex PCR reads. The data show around 14,000 distinct CDR3 sequences, about three fifths seen once. The sequencing input was total T cells sorted from blood. The receptors originated from a man aged 35-49 years in good health.

The chain uses TRBV28 and TRBJ2-7; perhaps D is TRBD1 or TRBD2 (5 bases each). Looked up from germline, CDR1 is MDHEN and CDR2 is SYDVKM. Trimming left V 1 base short and J 0 bases short, with 13 bases between. The CDR3 contains 16 residues. The CDR3 sequence: CASSLSIRDASYEQYF. The CDR3 coding sequence is TGTGCCAGCAGTTTATCTATACGGGACGCCTCCTACGAGCAGTACTTC.

This clonotype occurred once. The rearrangement joins TRBV12-3 or TRBV12-4 to TRBJ2-1; a possible D gene is TRBD1 (7 bases). The V gene lost 0 bases and the J gene lost 4 bases, with 13 bases spanning the gap. The CDR3 is 16 amino acids. CDR3 protein: CASSLALQGGYNEQFF. The CDR3 coding sequence is TGTGCCAGCAGTTTAGCGCTCCAGGGGGGTTACAATGAGCAGTTCTTC.

V gene TRBV5-1 combines with J gene TRBJ2-1; D is uncertain. CDR3 length equals 15 residues. Germline assignment: CDR1 SGHRS and CDR2 YFSETQ. The ends were cut back, 0 bases at V and 3 bases at J, with 10 bases in the middle. CDR3 nucleotide sequence: TGCGCCAGCAGCTTGGGACTCCCTCTCTACAATGAGCAGTTCTTC. Its translation: CASSLGLPLYNEQFF. The variable domain in full, with the rest retrieved from reference TRBV5-1 and TRBJ2-1, is KAGVTQTPRYLIKTRGQQVTLSCSPISGHRSVSWYQQTPGQGLQFLFEYFSETQRNKGNFPGRFSGRQFSNSRSEMNVSTLELGDSALYLCASSLGLPLYNEQFFGPGTRLTVL.

This sequence joins TRBV11-2 and TRBJ2-7; no clear D. With 0 bases removed from V and 9 bases from J, the gap between germline ends came to 9 bases. This CDR3 has 12 amino acids. In germline, CDR1 is SGHAT, CDR2 FQNNGV. The CDR3 sequence is CASSLDTQGQYF. The CDR3 nucleotides read TGTGCCAGCAGCTTAGATACCCAAGGGCAGTACTTC.

This rearrangement joins TRBV6-5 to TRBJ1-2; unclear D gene. Trimming removed 10 bases from V and 0 bases from J, with 21 bases in between. Germline CDR1 reads MNHEY; CDR2 reads SVGAGI. The CDR3 totals 16 residues. The CDR3 nucleotides are TGTGCCACAATCCAGCAGCCTGGTAGGACTAACTATGGCTACACCTTC. It is translated as CATIQQPGRTNYGYTF.

J is TRBJ2-3 and V is TRBV21-1. TRBV21-1 represents a pseudogene. The CDR3 has 16 residues. CDR3 sequence (DNA): TGTGCCAGCAGCAAAGTTTACACAACCTACACAGATACGCAGTATTTT. As protein: CASSKVYTTYTDTQYF.

A remark on this clonotype: A junction boundary mismatches the germline segment, possibly from a read error. The rearrangement links TRBV11-3 to TRBJ2-1, with 8 bases identical to TRBD2. The length of the CDR3 is 17 residues. Germline CDR1 SGHNT, CDR2 YENEEA. The CDR3 here is CASSSGELSGVYSEQFF. CDR3 DNA sequence: TGTGCCAGCAGCTCAGGCGAGCTTAGCGGGGTATACAGTGAGCAGTTCTTC.